The 8 T cell receptor beta chains below were found in one sample sequenced in a study of blood T cell repertoires in COVID-19. Produced via immunoSEQ multiplex PCR; TCRdb's table is partial and in-frame only. The sample lists under 200,000 clones; roughly 89% were seen once. Sequenced material: peripheral blood. The source of these receptors is a man in his late teens or twenties with active or convalescent COVID-19.

This chain joins TRBV12-3 or TRBV12-4 and TRBJ1-2; no clear D. CDR3 length: 12 amino acids. The ends were cut back, 5 bases at V and 8 bases at J, with 12 bases in the middle. CDR3 loop: CASSEGRLGYTF. The CDR3 nucleotides are TGTGCCAGCAGTGAGGGTCGGCTGGGCTACACCTTC.

The chain links TRBV5-4 to TRBJ1-6; D gene ambiguous. The CDR3 loop spans 14 amino acids. Germline loops: CDR1 SGHNT, CDR2 YYREEE (reference sequence). V lost 1 base, J lost 10 bases, and 12 bases lay in between. CDR3 sequence (DNA): TGTGCCAGCAGCTTGACCGGGGAGGAATCACCCCTCCACTTT. It specifies CASSLTGEESPLHF.

The CDR3 here is CASSLITWTATYEQYF. The CDR3 coding sequence is TGTGCCAGCAGTTTAATTACCTGGACAGCTACCTACGAGCAGTACTTC. The chain joins TRBV28 to TRBJ2-7; D is perhaps TRBD1 (6 bases). The V end lost 2 bases, the J end lost 2 bases, and 16 bases lay between the germline ends. The germline V gene encodes CDR1 MDHEN and CDR2 SYDVKM. The CDR3 runs to 16 residues.

This chain uses TRBV12-2 with TRBJ1-6. TRBV12-2 is classified as a pseudogene. The CDR3 runs to 20 residues. CDR3 in DNA: TGTGCAAGTCGCTTAGTCGAGGGGATGATTACTGGGGGGTGTAATTCACCCCTCCACTTT. It yields the protein CASRLVEGMITGGCNSPLHF.

The chain couples TRBV27 to TRBJ2-1, with D perhaps matching TRBD2 (5 bases). The V and J ends lost 8 bases and 7 bases respectively, with 18 bases between them. The CDR3 is made up of 14 amino acids. Germline V gene data show CDR1 as MNHEY and CDR2 as SMNVEV (reference sequence). The CDR3 reads CASHIVGVSNEQFF. CDR3 coding DNA: TGTGCCAGCCATATTGTGGGAGTATCTAATGAGCAGTTCTTC.

This chain uses TRBV11-3 with TRBJ2-2; 8 nucleotides line up with TRBD1. CDR1 SGHNT and CDR2 YENEEA come from the germline V gene. V shed 10 bases and J 7 bases; nucleotides not matched to a gene: 11. The length of the CDR3 is 14 residues. The CDR3 region has the DNA TGTGCCATCCTGGACAGGGAGGTCAGCGGGGAGCTGTTTTTT. Translating it yields CAILDREVSGELFF. Full variable domain (outside the CDR3, taken from reference TRBV11-3 and TRBJ2-2): EAGVVQSPRYKIIEKKQPVAFWCNPISGHNTLYWYLQNLGQGPELLIRYENEEAVDDSQLPKDRFSAERLKGVDSTLKIQPAELGDSAVYLCAILDREVSGELFFGEGSRLTVL.

CDR3 DNA: TGTGCCAGCGCGAGGGGACATACGAACACCGGGGAGCTGTTTTTT. Translating gives CASARGHTNTGELFF. The chain joins TRBV6-5 to TRBJ2-2; D perhaps matches TRBD1 (6 bases). CDR3 length: 15 amino acids. The germline V and J ends were trimmed by 8 bases and 0 bases, with 13 bases remaining between them. Germline V lookup: CDR1 MNHEY, CDR2 SVGAGI.

The V and J genes are TRBV18 and TRBJ2-7, with 7 bases matching TRBD1. V lost 6 bases, J lost 3 bases, and 8 bases stayed unmatched. The V gene's germline CDR1 is KGHSH and CDR2 LQKENI. The CDR3 extends over 14 amino acids. CDR3 nucleotides: TGTGCCAGCTCGCGTAACAGGGGAAACTACGAGCAGTACTTC. Translating gives CASSRNRGNYEQYF.